This T cell receptor beta chain emerged from a study of blood T cell repertoires in COVID-19. Germline CDR1 SEHNR, CDR2 FQNEAQ (reference sequence). The CDR3 sequence is 11 residues long. Trimming pared 7 bases from V and 12 bases from J, leaving 12 bases between. Repertoires were generated with immunoSEQ multiplex PCR, while TCRdb's copy carries only in-frame clones and drops some. The data show 400,000 to 450,000 clones, 90% seen once. This chain links TRBV7-9 with TRBJ1-4; perhaps TRBD1 as D (6 bases). This receptor was obtained from a man aged 18-30 years who had recovered from COVID-19. The sequenced material came from PBMCs or T cells enriched from blood (not recorded which). CDR3 DNA: TGTGCCAGCACAGGACAGAGGGAACTGTTTTTT. Residues: CASTGQRELFF. The full variable domain, its missing parts supplied by reference TRBV7-9 and TRBJ1-4, is DTGVSQNPRHKITKRGQNVTFRCDPISEHNRLYWYRQTLGQGPEFLTYFQNEAQLEKSRLLSDRFSAERPKGSFSTLEIQRTEQGDSAMYLCASTGQRELFFGSGTQLSVL.